These T cell receptor beta chains were read from a single sample in a study of T cells in Graves' hyperthyroidism and ophthalmopathy. TCRdb redid the calling of the multiplex PCR reads with MiXCR, one entry per CDR3 protein. The repertoire consists of hundreds of thousands of distinct CDR3 sequences, with approximately 14% occurring once and the leading ten covering approximately 10%. Sequenced material: blood. The receptors stem from a young woman with Graves' hyperthyroidism. CDR3s include the opening cysteine and the closing phenylalanine or tryptophan. Each record gives: J gene, D gene, V gene, clone size, CDR3 protein, CDR3 DNA. The D gene is left open where the match is weak. Expanded clones are given a class, and other clones once, few, many or no size at all.

j_gene: TRBJ2-3; d_gene: -; v_gene: TRBV12-3/TRBV12-4; abundance: -; CDR3aa: CASSPPADTRYF; CDR3nt: TGTGCCAGCAGTCCCCCGGCTGATACGCGGTATTTT
j_gene: TRBJ2-1; d_gene: TRBD1; v_gene: TRBV20-1; abundance: many; CDR3aa: CSAPAGTALYNEQFF; CDR3nt: TGCAGTGCTCCAGCCGGGACAGCATTGTACAATGAGCAGTTCTTC
j_gene: TRBJ2-7; d_gene: -; v_gene: TRBV4-3; abundance: -; CDR3aa: CASSQGPTVYEQYF; CDR3nt: TGCGCCAGCAGCCAGGGCCCGACAGTTTACGAGCAGTACTTC
j_gene: TRBJ2-2; d_gene: TRBD2; v_gene: TRBV28; abundance: many; CDR3aa: CASSTPTSGSNTGELFF; CDR3nt: TGTGCCAGCAGTACGCCGACTAGCGGGAGTAACACCGGGGAGCTGTTTTTT
j_gene: TRBJ1-1; d_gene: -; v_gene: TRBV2; abundance: many; CDR3aa: CATAYREGAFF; CDR3nt: TGTGCCACTGCTTACAGGGAAGGAGCTTTCTTT
j_gene: TRBJ2-2; d_gene: -; v_gene: TRBV18; abundance: few; CDR3aa: CASSPNRNTGELFF; CDR3nt: TGTGCCAGCTCACCTAACAGAAACACCGGGGAGCTGTTTTTT
j_gene: TRBJ2-1; d_gene: TRBD1; v_gene: TRBV7-9; abundance: many; CDR3aa: CASSSTGQGPAYNEQFF; CDR3nt: TGTGCCAGCAGCTCGACAGGACAGGGGCCTGCCTACAATGAGCAGTTCTTC
j_gene: TRBJ2-7; d_gene: -; v_gene: TRBV29-1; abundance: -; CDR3aa: CSVVKGGTYEQYF; CDR3nt: TGCAGCGTTGTGAAGGGGGGGACCTACGAGCAGTACTTC
j_gene: TRBJ2-5; d_gene: -; v_gene: TRBV5-6; abundance: -; CDR3aa: CASSLFWQETQYF; CDR3nt: TGTGCCAGCAGCTTGTTCTGGCAGGAGACCCAGTACTTC
j_gene: TRBJ1-6; d_gene: -; v_gene: TRBV7-9; abundance: -; CDR3aa: CASSSFDVSPLHF; CDR3nt: TGTGCCAGCAGCTCCTTCGACGTCTCACCCCTCCACTTT
j_gene: TRBJ1-2; d_gene: -; v_gene: TRBV2; abundance: -; CDR3aa: CASWGGRSVYGYTF; CDR3nt: TGTGCCAGCTGGGGGGGGCGCTCCGTCTATGGCTACACCTTC
j_gene: TRBJ2-7; d_gene: -; v_gene: TRBV9; abundance: many; CDR3aa: CASSPHREASSYEQYF; CDR3nt: TGTGCCAGCAGCCCGCACAGGGAGGCTAGCTCCTACGAGCAGTACTTC
j_gene: TRBJ2-1; d_gene: -; v_gene: TRBV5-6; abundance: -; CDR3aa: CASRGRGANNEQFF; CDR3nt: TGTGCCAGCAGGGGACGTGGGGCCAACAATGAGCAGTTCTTC
j_gene: TRBJ1-1; d_gene: -; v_gene: TRBV5-1; abundance: few; CDR3aa: CASSLAGPSTEAFF; CDR3nt: TGCGCCAGCAGCTTGGCAGGGCCGAGCACTGAAGCTTTCTTT
j_gene: TRBJ2-2; d_gene: TRBD1; v_gene: TRBV28; abundance: few; CDR3aa: CASRAGQGPTGELFF; CDR3nt: TGTGCCAGCAGGGCTGGACAGGGCCCCACCGGGGAGCTGTTTTTT
j_gene: TRBJ2-6; d_gene: -; v_gene: TRBV6-1; abundance: -; CDR3aa: CASSGHISGANVLTF; CDR3nt: TGTGCCAGCAGTGGACACATCTCTGGGGCCAACGTCCTGACTTTC
j_gene: TRBJ1-4; d_gene: -; v_gene: TRBV12-3/TRBV12-4; abundance: many; CDR3aa: CASSPTPPGTTNEKLFF; CDR3nt: TGTGCCAGCAGTCCGACTCCTCCAGGAACAACTAATGAAAAACTGTTTTTT
j_gene: TRBJ1-2; d_gene: TRBD1; v_gene: TRBV5-1; abundance: -; CDR3aa: CASSAPGQRPNYGYTF; CDR3nt: TGCGCCAGCAGCGCGCCGGGACAGCGTCCTAACTATGGCTACACCTTC
j_gene: TRBJ2-7; d_gene: -; v_gene: TRBV11-2; abundance: many; CDR3aa: CASSSRAGTRGGEQYF; CDR3nt: TGTGCCAGCAGCTCCCGGGCCGGGACCCGTGGGGGGGAGCAGTACTTC
j_gene: TRBJ2-7; d_gene: -; v_gene: TRBV7-2; abundance: -; CDR3aa: CASSSLSATEQYF; CDR3nt: TGTGCCAGCAGCTCTCTTTCAGCGACCGAGCAGTACTTC
j_gene: TRBJ2-7; d_gene: TRBD1; v_gene: TRBV12-5; abundance: few; CDR3aa: CASALQGAYEQYF; CDR3nt: TGTGCTAGTGCCCTACAGGGGGCCTACGAGCAGTACTTC
j_gene: TRBJ2-1; d_gene: -; v_gene: TRBV5-5; abundance: many; CDR3aa: CASSSSGNVNNEQFF; CDR3nt: TGTGCCAGCAGCTCCTCAGGGAATGTCAACAATGAGCAGTTCTTC
j_gene: TRBJ2-3; d_gene: -; v_gene: TRBV3-1; abundance: many; CDR3aa: CASSQFEDTQYF; CDR3nt: TGTGCCAGCAGCCAATTCGAAGATACGCAGTATTTT
j_gene: TRBJ2-5; d_gene: -; v_gene: TRBV7-2; abundance: -; CDR3aa: CASSRAGQFETQYF; CDR3nt: TGTGCCAGCAGCCGAGCGGGACAGTTTGAGACCCAGTACTTC
j_gene: TRBJ1-3; d_gene: -; v_gene: TRBV28; abundance: many; CDR3aa: CASSPTGLAGNTIYF; CDR3nt: TGTGCCAGCAGTCCAACAGGGTTGGCTGGAAACACCATATATTTT
j_gene: TRBJ1-6; d_gene: -; v_gene: TRBV11-2; abundance: -; CDR3aa: CASSLLWGDSPLHF; CDR3nt: TGTGCCAGCAGTTTATTGTGGGGGGATTCACCCCTCCACTTT
j_gene: TRBJ2-2; d_gene: -; v_gene: TRBV7-2; abundance: -; CDR3aa: CASSLIVAGELFF; CDR3nt: TGTGCCAGCAGCTTAATCGTAGCCGGGGAGCTGTTTTTT
j_gene: TRBJ2-6; d_gene: -; v_gene: TRBV7-2; abundance: -; CDR3aa: CASSLAPGVSGANVLTF; CDR3nt: TGTGCCAGCAGCTTAGCCCCCGGGGTATCTGGGGCCAACGTCCTGACTTTC
j_gene: TRBJ1-5; d_gene: TRBD1; v_gene: TRBV24-1; abundance: many; CDR3aa: CATSDFRQGPQHF; CDR3nt: TGTGCCACCAGTGATTTCAGACAGGGGCCCCAGCATTTT
j_gene: TRBJ2-5; d_gene: -; v_gene: TRBV2; abundance: few; CDR3aa: CATAGLGETQYF; CDR3nt: TGTGCCACCGCGGGGCTCGGAGAGACCCAGTACTTC
j_gene: TRBJ1-1; d_gene: -; v_gene: TRBV18; abundance: many; CDR3aa: CASSSYQGPDTEAFF; CDR3nt: TGTGCCAGCTCATCCTACCAGGGACCCGACACTGAAGCTTTCTTT
j_gene: TRBJ1-2; d_gene: -; v_gene: TRBV6-1; abundance: many; CDR3aa: CASSHRDIDFYGYTF; CDR3nt: TGTGCCAGCAGTCACCGGGACATAGATTTCTATGGCTACACCTTC
j_gene: TRBJ1-1; d_gene: -; v_gene: TRBV19; abundance: -; CDR3aa: CASSIFGGPTEAFF; CDR3nt: TGTGCCAGTAGTATATTTGGGGGACCCACTGAAGCTTTCTTT
j_gene: TRBJ2-1; d_gene: TRBD2; v_gene: TRBV28; abundance: many; CDR3aa: CASSPGLAEIYNEQFF; CDR3nt: TGTGCCAGCAGTCCCGGTCTAGCGGAAATTTACAATGAGCAGTTCTTC
j_gene: TRBJ2-7; d_gene: TRBD2; v_gene: TRBV7-2; abundance: many; CDR3aa: CASSLTRPWGGRTYEQYF; CDR3nt: TGTGCCAGCAGCTTAACTCGTCCATGGGGCGGGAGGACGTACGAGCAGTACTTC
j_gene: TRBJ2-2; d_gene: TRBD1; v_gene: TRBV7-9; abundance: -; CDR3aa: CASSFYQGANTGELFF; CDR3nt: TGTGCCAGCAGCTTCTACCAGGGGGCTAACACCGGGGAGCTGTTTTTT
j_gene: TRBJ2-2; d_gene: TRBD2; v_gene: TRBV20-1; abundance: many; CDR3aa: CSPRMLAGVPGELFF; CDR3nt: TGCAGCCCACGAATGCTAGCGGGAGTTCCCGGGGAGCTGTTTTTT
j_gene: TRBJ1-1; d_gene: -; v_gene: TRBV7-9; abundance: -; CDR3aa: CATGQTNTEAFF; CDR3nt: TGTGCCACCGGACAGACGAACACTGAAGCTTTCTTT
j_gene: TRBJ2-2; d_gene: TRBD2; v_gene: TRBV14; abundance: few; CDR3aa: CASRASGSGNTGELFF; CDR3nt: TGTGCCAGCAGGGCTAGCGGGAGTGGGAACACCGGGGAGCTGTTTTTT
j_gene: TRBJ2-1; d_gene: TRBD2; v_gene: TRBV6-1; abundance: -; CDR3aa: CASSATSGDYNEQFF; CDR3nt: TGTGCCAGCAGTGCAACTAGCGGGGATTACAATGAGCAGTTCTTC
j_gene: TRBJ2-1; d_gene: TRBD2; v_gene: TRBV11-2; abundance: many; CDR3aa: CASSLVWTSGTGEQFF; CDR3nt: TGTGCCAGCAGCTTAGTATGGACTAGCGGAACAGGTGAGCAGTTCTTC
j_gene: TRBJ1-1; d_gene: TRBD1; v_gene: TRBV27; abundance: few; CDR3aa: CASSAFTGALEAFF; CDR3nt: TGTGCCAGCAGTGCCTTTACAGGGGCCCTTGAAGCTTTCTTT
j_gene: TRBJ2-2; d_gene: TRBD2; v_gene: TRBV24-1; abundance: few; CDR3aa: CATSRAGGSSTGELFF; CDR3nt: TGTGCCACCAGTCGCGCGGGAGGGAGTTCAACCGGGGAGCTGTTTTTT
j_gene: TRBJ2-7; d_gene: TRBD1; v_gene: TRBV5-1; abundance: -; CDR3aa: CASRDFQGAGQEQYF; CDR3nt: TGCGCCAGCAGAGATTTCCAGGGGGCAGGGCAAGAGCAGTACTTC
j_gene: TRBJ2-7; d_gene: -; v_gene: TRBV12-5; abundance: once; CDR3aa: CASALPGGEQYF; CDR3nt: TGTGCTAGTGCCCTGCCCGGGGGCGAGCAGTACTTC
j_gene: TRBJ1-1; d_gene: -; v_gene: TRBV7-9; abundance: few; CDR3aa: CASSPGHLENTEAFF; CDR3nt: TGTGCCAGCAGCCCGGGACACCTAGAGAACACTGAAGCTTTCTTT